These T cell receptor beta chains were read from a single sample in a study of cytotoxic CD8 clonotypes in ibrutinib-treated CLL. Assay used: immunoSEQ multiplex PCR; TCRdb lists only in-frame clones, some missing. The sample yields 250,000 to 350,000 clones, 70% to 80% seen once. The sample was PBMCs, taken at disease progression, from a patient treated with ibrutinib. The receptor source for this set is a human donor with chronic lymphocytic leukemia. Both conserved end residues are part of each CDR3. A D gene is named only where the DNA matches it firmly. Clone sizes are given selectively: once, few, many, or a class where the clone is expanded.

V gene: TRBV28; J gene: TRBJ2-5; clone size: .; D gene: TRBD1; CDR3 DNA: TGTGCCAGCAGTTCCGACAGGGTCCGGGAGACCCAGTACTTC; CDR3 protein: CASSSDRVRETQYF
V gene: TRBV27; J gene: TRBJ1-1; clone size: .; D gene: .; CDR3 DNA: TGTGCCAGCAGCCTTCAGCGTAACACTGAAGCTTTCTTT; CDR3 protein: CASSLQRNTEAFF
V gene: TRBV6-1; J gene: TRBJ1-6; clone size: .; D gene: TRBD1; CDR3 DNA: TGTGCCAGCAGTGCCCTCTTCAGGGGGAAAGAAGATTCACCCCTCCACTTT; CDR3 protein: CASSALFRGKEDSPLHF
V gene: TRBV5-1; J gene: TRBJ1-3; clone size: .; D gene: .; CDR3 DNA: TGCGCCAGCAGCTTGGATCGGGGATCTGGAAACACCATATATTTT; CDR3 protein: CASSLDRGSGNTIYF
V gene: TRBV10-1; J gene: TRBJ2-2; clone size: .; D gene: .; CDR3 DNA: TGCGCCAGCAGTGATGGGCCCGGGGAGCTGTTTTTT; CDR3 protein: CASSDGPGELFF
V gene: TRBV12-5; J gene: TRBJ2-5; clone size: once; D gene: .; CDR3 DNA: TGTGCTAGTGGTTTGGAGATCCAAGAGACCCAGTACTTC; CDR3 protein: CASGLEIQETQYF
V gene: TRBV11-1; J gene: TRBJ1-1; clone size: few; D gene: TRBD1; CDR3 DNA: TGTGCCAGCAGCTTAATTGGACAGGGGGAAGCTTTCTTT; CDR3 protein: CASSLIGQGEAFF
V gene: TRBV9; J gene: TRBJ2-7; clone size: .; D gene: TRBD2; CDR3 DNA: TGTGCCAGCAGCTTGCTCGGGACTAGCGGGAGTGAGGAGCAGTACTTC; CDR3 protein: CASSLLGTSGSEEQYF
V gene: TRBV29-1; J gene: TRBJ2-2; clone size: .; D gene: .; CDR3 DNA: TGCAGCGTTATAAGCCCCACCGGGGAGCTGTTTTTT; CDR3 protein: CSVISPTGELFF
V gene: TRBV9; J gene: TRBJ1-1; clone size: .; D gene: .; CDR3 DNA: TGTGCCAGCAGCGGAGGCGGGGGGAAGGCGCGAACTGAAGCTTTCTTT; CDR3 protein: CASSGGGGKARTEAFF
V gene: TRBV2; J gene: TRBJ2-7; clone size: once; D gene: .; CDR3 DNA: TGTGCCAGCGACGCCGGGGGCGGGAGCTCCTACGAGCAGTACTTC; CDR3 protein: CASDAGGGSSYEQYF
V gene: TRBV27; J gene: TRBJ1-2; clone size: .; D gene: TRBD1; CDR3 DNA: TGTGCCAGCACCCCCACCCGGGACAGGGTGGACTATGGCTACACCTTC; CDR3 protein: CASTPTRDRVDYGYTF
V gene: TRBV18; J gene: TRBJ2-2; clone size: .; D gene: .; CDR3 DNA: TGTGCCAGCTCACCCCAGGCTAGCACCGGGGAGCTGTTTTTT; CDR3 protein: CASSPQASTGELFF
V gene: TRBV7-8; J gene: TRBJ1-6; clone size: .; D gene: TRBD1; CDR3 DNA: TGTGCCAGCAGGCGAGCTTCAGGGGGCTCCTATAATTCACCCCTCCACTTT; CDR3 protein: CASRRASGGSYNSPLHF
V gene: TRBV29-1; J gene: TRBJ1-1; clone size: .; D gene: TRBD1; CDR3 DNA: TGCAGCGTTGAAGATCGGACAGGGATCATGAACACTGAAGCTTTCTTT; CDR3 protein: CSVEDRTGIMNTEAFF
V gene: TRBV2; J gene: TRBJ2-7; clone size: .; D gene: .; CDR3 DNA: TGTGCCAGCAGTGAAGCCGCCTTGCTGTCCTACGAGCAGTACTTC; CDR3 protein: CASSEAALLSYEQYF
V gene: TRBV10-3; J gene: TRBJ2-6; clone size: .; D gene: .; CDR3 DNA: TGTGCCATCAGTGCCGGGACCTCTGGGGCCAACGTCCTGACTTTC; CDR3 protein: CAISAGTSGANVLTF
V gene: TRBV10-3; J gene: TRBJ2-3; clone size: few; D gene: .; CDR3 DNA: TGTGCCATCAGTGCCCCGGGGCCCCGGCGAGATACGCAGTATTTT; CDR3 protein: CAISAPGPRRDTQYF
V gene: TRBV9; J gene: TRBJ2-5; clone size: .; D gene: .; CDR3 DNA: TGTGCCAGCAGCGGGGGAGTTCGAGAGACCCAGTACTTC; CDR3 protein: CASSGGVRETQYF
V gene: TRBV18; J gene: TRBJ2-2; clone size: .; D gene: TRBD2; CDR3 DNA: TGTGCCAGCTCACCACTAGGACTAGCGGTCACCGGGGAGCTGTTTTTT; CDR3 protein: CASSPLGLAVTGELFF
V gene: TRBV28; J gene: TRBJ2-1; clone size: few; D gene: TRBD2; CDR3 DNA: TGTGCCAGCACAAGCGGGAGCTCCTACAATGAGCAGTTCTTC; CDR3 protein: CASTSGSSYNEQFF
V gene: TRBV27; J gene: TRBJ2-7; clone size: .; D gene: .; CDR3 DNA: TGTGCCAGCAGCCCCTACCCAGGGTACGAGCAGTACTTC; CDR3 protein: CASSPYPGYEQYF
V gene: TRBV6-5; J gene: TRBJ1-1; clone size: .; D gene: .; CDR3 DNA: TGTGCCAGCAGTTACTCGACGGGAGGATTGGCTGAAGCTTTCTTT; CDR3 protein: CASSYSTGGLAEAFF
V gene: TRBV9; J gene: TRBJ2-7; clone size: .; D gene: TRBD2; CDR3 DNA: TGTGCCAGCAGCGTATCGAGCGGGAGTTACGAGCAGTACTTC; CDR3 protein: CASSVSSGSYEQYF
V gene: TRBV4-1; J gene: TRBJ2-1; clone size: .; D gene: TRBD1; CDR3 DNA: TGCGCCAGCAGCCAAGATCGAAACAGGGGAGCCTACAATGAGCAGTTCTTC; CDR3 protein: CASSQDRNRGAYNEQFF
V gene: TRBV15; J gene: TRBJ2-2; clone size: .; D gene: TRBD2; CDR3 DNA: TGTGCCACCAGACCAGGACTAGCGGGAGGCTACGACACCGGGGAGCTGTTTTTT; CDR3 protein: CATRPGLAGGYDTGELFF
V gene: TRBV5-1; J gene: TRBJ1-1; clone size: .; D gene: .; CDR3 DNA: TGCGCCAGCAGCATAAACAGGAACACTGAAGCTTTCTTT; CDR3 protein: CASSINRNTEAFF
V gene: TRBV7-3; J gene: TRBJ2-3; clone size: .; D gene: .; CDR3 DNA: TGTGCCAGCAGTCTCCGGACTCACACAGATACGCAGTATTTT; CDR3 protein: CASSLRTHTDTQYF
V gene: TRBV5-4; J gene: TRBJ2-5; clone size: .; D gene: .; CDR3 DNA: TGTGCCAGCAGCGACTCCGCCTTCGGAGTACCGGAGACCCAGTACTTC; CDR3 protein: CASSDSAFGVPETQYF
V gene: TRBV7-9; J gene: TRBJ1-3; clone size: .; D gene: TRBD1; CDR3 DNA: TGTGCCAGCAGCCCCCACAGGGGATGGGCTGGAAACACCATATATTTT; CDR3 protein: CASSPHRGWAGNTIYF
V gene: TRBV6-5; J gene: TRBJ2-7; clone size: .; D gene: TRBD2; CDR3 DNA: TGTGCCAGCAGTGTAGCGGGAGGGCCGTACGAGCAGTACTTC; CDR3 protein: CASSVAGGPYEQYF
V gene: TRBV7-8; J gene: TRBJ2-2; clone size: .; D gene: .; CDR3 DNA: TGTGCCAGCAGCTTAGACGGCTTGAACACCGGGGAGCTGTTTTTT; CDR3 protein: CASSLDGLNTGELFF
V gene: TRBV7-2; J gene: TRBJ2-7; clone size: .; D gene: .; CDR3 DNA: TGTGCCAGCAGCTTTCGGGGACAACCCGCCTACGAGCAGTACTTC; CDR3 protein: CASSFRGQPAYEQYF
V gene: TRBV7-9; J gene: TRBJ1-5; clone size: few; D gene: .; CDR3 DNA: TGTGCCAGCAGCGCTCCCCTGGGGCCCCAGCATTTT; CDR3 protein: CASSAPLGPQHF
V gene: TRBV29-1; J gene: TRBJ2-1; clone size: .; D gene: .; CDR3 DNA: TGCAGCGTTCACGGAGTTGTAAGTAGCGAGCAGTTCTTC; CDR3 protein: CSVHGVVSSEQFF
V gene: TRBV5-6; J gene: TRBJ2-6; clone size: .; D gene: TRBD1; CDR3 DNA: TGTGCCAGCAGCTGGACAGGGAGCCCTGGGGCCAACGTCCTGACTTTC; CDR3 protein: CASSWTGSPGANVLTF
V gene: TRBV9; J gene: TRBJ1-1; clone size: .; D gene: .; CDR3 DNA: TGTGCCAGCACCCCCTGGGGCAGTGAGGGATTGGGCACTGAAGCTTTCTTT; CDR3 protein: CASTPWGSEGLGTEAFF
V gene: TRBV4-3; J gene: TRBJ2-5; clone size: .; D gene: TRBD1; CDR3 DNA: TGCGCCAGCAGCCAAGAAGATATAGGGGGCCCGCAAGAGACCCAGTACTTC; CDR3 protein: CASSQEDIGGPQETQYF
V gene: TRBV15; J gene: TRBJ2-7; clone size: once; D gene: .; CDR3 DNA: TGTGCCACCACGGATGAGAGACTCCTATTACTAGGCAAGCAGTACTTC; CDR3 protein: CATTDERLLLLGKQYF
V gene: TRBV27; J gene: TRBJ1-5; clone size: .; D gene: TRBD1; CDR3 DNA: TGTGCCAGCAGTTTCGCCCAGGGGGCTGGCCAGCCCCAGCATTTT; CDR3 protein: CASSFAQGAGQPQHF
V gene: TRBV19; J gene: TRBJ2-5; clone size: .; D gene: .; CDR3 DNA: TGTGCCAGTAGTATAGCTAGAGGTAGCCAAGAGACCCAGTACTTC; CDR3 protein: CASSIARGSQETQYF
V gene: TRBV14; J gene: TRBJ2-3; clone size: .; D gene: .; CDR3 DNA: TGTGCCAGCAGCCAAGTCTACGCAGATACGCAGTATTTT; CDR3 protein: CASSQVYADTQYF
V gene: TRBV6-6; J gene: TRBJ1-1; clone size: .; D gene: TRBD1; CDR3 DNA: TGTGCCAGCAGTGGGGACAGGGAATCAACTGAAGCTTTCTTT; CDR3 protein: CASSGDRESTEAFF
V gene: TRBV6-6; J gene: TRBJ2-7; clone size: .; D gene: .; CDR3 DNA: TGTGCCAGCCGGAACAGGTACTACGAGCAGTACTTC; CDR3 protein: CASRNRYYEQYF
V gene: TRBV6-1; J gene: TRBJ2-3; clone size: .; D gene: .; CDR3 DNA: TGTGCCAGCAGTGAATCGAGACACCCCACAGATACGCAGTATTTT; CDR3 protein: CASSESRHPTDTQYF
V gene: TRBV27; J gene: TRBJ1-2; clone size: .; D gene: TRBD1; CDR3 DNA: TGTGCCAGCAGTTTATCGAAGGGGGCCGGCTACACCTTC; CDR3 protein: CASSLSKGAGYTF
V gene: TRBV7-3; J gene: TRBJ2-3; clone size: .; D gene: TRBD2; CDR3 DNA: TGTGCCAGCAGCCTAAGAAGGCCGGGACTAGCAGTCAATACGCAGTATTTT; CDR3 protein: CASSLRRPGLAVNTQYF
V gene: TRBV4-1; J gene: TRBJ2-7; clone size: .; D gene: .; CDR3 DNA: TGCGCCAGCAGCCGTATGGCGGGCCAGTACGAGCAGTACTTC; CDR3 protein: CASSRMAGQYEQYF
V gene: TRBV7-8; J gene: TRBJ2-5; clone size: .; D gene: TRBD1; CDR3 DNA: TGTGCCAGCAGCCCGACCTGGGACAGGAGATTAGAGACCCAGTACTTC; CDR3 protein: CASSPTWDRRLETQYF
V gene: TRBV6-5; J gene: TRBJ2-7; clone size: .; D gene: .; CDR3 DNA: TGTGCCAGCAGTTACTCGAGACTAGGATTTAACTACGAGCAGTACTTC; CDR3 protein: CASSYSRLGFNYEQYF
V gene: TRBV9; J gene: TRBJ2-7; clone size: .; D gene: TRBD2; CDR3 DNA: TGTGCCAGCGCATGGACAGCGGGGGCCTACGAGCAGTACTTC; CDR3 protein: CASAWTAGAYEQYF
V gene: TRBV6-5; J gene: TRBJ1-4; clone size: .; D gene: .; CDR3 DNA: TGTGCCAGCAGTTACTCAGACGGAACTAATGAAAAACTGTTTTTT; CDR3 protein: CASSYSDGTNEKLFF
V gene: TRBV2; J gene: TRBJ2-1; clone size: .; D gene: .; CDR3 DNA: TGTGCCAGCAGTGAAGCGACGGGGACTCCAAATGAGCAGTTCTTC; CDR3 protein: CASSEATGTPNEQFF
V gene: TRBV6-5; J gene: TRBJ1-1; clone size: .; D gene: .; CDR3 DNA: TGTGCCAGCAGTTACTCGATCGTCGGGGCGAACACTGAAGCTTTCTTT; CDR3 protein: CASSYSIVGANTEAFF
V gene: TRBV7-8; J gene: TRBJ2-7; clone size: .; D gene: .; CDR3 DNA: TGTGCCAGCAGCTTAGCGATGGACTACGAGCAGTACTTC; CDR3 protein: CASSLAMDYEQYF